A selection of T cell receptor beta chains follows, all from one sample in a study of cytomegalovirus exposure and HLA in healthy donors. Method: immunoSEQ multiplex PCR; TCRdb's copy keeps in-frame clones and lacks some. The repertoire includes tens of thousands of clones, approximately 70% of them detected once, and just over 6.5% sits in the top ten. Sequenced material: PBMCs. The receptors were gathered from a man aged 30 to 39 in good health and CMV-seronegative. The CDR3 runs from the conserved cysteine through the conserved F or W. The order of the fields is clone size, V gene, D gene, J gene, CDR3 protein, CDR3 DNA. D genes are given only for firm matches. Not every row has a clone size; where given, it reads once, few, many or a size class.

>NA|TRBV6-5|NA|TRBJ2-7
CASRRDSKQYF
TGTGCCAGCAGGCGGGACAGTAAGCAGTACTTC
>few|TRBV2|TRBD1|TRBJ2-5
CASRQGPGTQYF
TGTGCCAGTAGACAGGGGCCGGGGACCCAGTACTTC
>few|TRBV4-3|NA|TRBJ2-6
CASSQDGSISGANVLTF
TGCGCCAGCAGCCAAGACGGGAGTATATCTGGGGCCAACGTCCTGACTTTC
>NA|TRBV4-1|TRBD1|TRBJ2-7
CASSHYTGGYEQYF
TGCGCCAGCAGCCATTATACAGGGGGCTACGAGCAGTACTTC
>NA|TRBV6-5|TRBD1|TRBJ2-7
CASSYSATGGSYEQYF
TGTGCCAGCAGTTACTCGGCGACAGGGGGCTCCTACGAGCAGTACTTC
>once|TRBV7-2|TRBD1|TRBJ1-3
CASSPTTGSRNTIYF
TGTGCCAGCAGCCCTACGACAGGGAGCAGAAACACCATATATTTT
>NA|TRBV6-5|NA|TRBJ1-2
CASTQVGQPYGYTF
TGTGCCAGCACCCAGGTGGGCCAGCCCTATGGCTACACCTTC
>NA|TRBV6-1|NA|TRBJ1-5
CASRGEGFSQPQHF
TGTGCCAGCAGGGGAGAGGGATTTTCTCAGCCCCAGCATTTT
>once|TRBV18|NA|TRBJ1-1
CASSPVPGTEAFF
TGTGCCAGCTCACCGGTGCCCGGGACTGAAGCTTTCTTT
>NA|TRBV6-1|TRBD1|TRBJ1-2
CASSEIDRGHYTF
TGTGCCAGCAGTGAGATTGACAGGGGCCACTACACCTTC
>NA|TRBV7-8|NA|TRBJ1-6
CASSLKGDGNSPLHF
TGTGCCAGCAGCTTAAAGGGGGACGGAAATTCACCCCTCCACTTT